Listed here are 8 T cell receptor beta chains from one sample, sequenced in a study of blood T cell repertoires in COVID-19. The protocol was immunoSEQ multiplex PCR, while the TCRdb copy is restricted to in-frame clones and leaves out a portion. The table has 100,000 to 150,000 clones, roughly 83% seen once; the top ten hold under 15%. Material: peripheral blood. These receptors all stem from a woman aged 25 to 39 who had recovered from COVID-19.

This clone was seen only once. The rearrangement joins TRBV7-9 to TRBJ1-1; D is unclear. V lost 7 bases and J 0 bases, leaving 27 bases between the germline ends. The CDR3 extends over 19 amino acids. Germline-derived CDR1 and CDR2 are SEHNR and FQNEAQ (reference sequence). The DNA for the CDR3 is TGTGCCAGCACCCCTGAGCAACAGAGCCTGTGGGTAGTGAACACTGAAGCTTTCTTT. Translating gives CASTPEQQSLWVVNTEAFF.

The chain carries TRBV6-5 and TRBJ1-1; no clear D gene. Germline CDR1 and CDR2: MNHEY and SVGAGI. Trimming pared 0 bases from V and 1 base from J, leaving 6 bases between. The length of the CDR3 is 14 residues. This CDR3 reads CASSYSRRNTEAFF. CDR3 nucleotides: TGTGCCAGCAGTTACTCCCGGAGGAACACTGAAGCTTTCTTT.

The chain uses TRBV7-2 and TRBJ2-1; 13 positions match TRBD2. The CDR3 is 14 amino acids. CDR1 and CDR2 from the germline V gene are SGHTA and FQGNSA. V gave up 5 bases and J gave up 6 bases; unmatched junction bases: 1. The CDR3 loop reads CASSRTSGGNEQFF. The CDR3 nucleotides read TGTGCCAGCAGCCGGACTAGCGGGGGCAATGAGCAGTTCTTC.

The chain recombines TRBV5-8 with TRBJ1-1; D is unresolved. The CDR3 consists of 13 residues. V lost 4 bases and J 6 bases, leaving 13 bases between the germline ends. Germline CDR1 is SGHTS and CDR2 is YDEGEE. The CDR3 here is CASSVRVRAEAFF. The DNA for the CDR3 is TGTGCCAGCAGCGTGAGGGTTAGGGCTGAAGCTTTCTTT. Full variable domain (rest looked up from reference TRBV5-8 and TRBJ1-1): EAGVTQSPTHLIKTRGQQATLRCSPISGHTSVYWYQQALGLGLQFLLWYDEGEERNRGNFPPRFSGRQFPNYSSELNVNALELEDSALYLCASSVRVRAEAFFGQGTRLTVV.

The table lists this clone with a few counts. V and J are TRBV14 and TRBJ1-2, with a tentative D call TRBD1 (6 bases). Between the trimmed V and J ends, which lost 2 bases and 6 bases, there was a span of 16 bases. The CDR3 is 15 residues long. Germline assignment: CDR1 SGHDN and CDR2 FVKESK. This CDR3 reads CASSQQQQGLDGYTF. The CDR3 coding sequence is TGTGCCAGCAGCCAACAACAGCAGGGGTTGGATGGCTACACCTTC. Variable domain in full (rest from reference TRBV14 and TRBJ1-2): EAGVTQFPSHSVIEKGQTVTLRCDPISGHDNLYWYRRVMGKEIKFLLHFVKESKQDESGMPNNRFLAERTGGTYSTLKVQPAELEDSGVYFCASSQQQQGLDGYTFGSGTRLTVV.

The V call is TRBV5-1, the J call TRBJ2-2; 9 bases line up with TRBD1. Losses at the gene ends were 0 bases for V and 5 bases for J; bases not matched to a gene: 2. CDR3 length: 15 residues. Germline values: CDR1 SGHRS, CDR2 YFSETQ. CDR3 DNA sequence: TGCGCCAGCAGCTTGGAGGGACAGGGAACCGGGGAGCTGTTTTTT. It specifies CASSLEGQGTGELFF.

The rearrangement joins TRBV30 to TRBJ1-1; D uncertain. The CDR3 runs 11 residues. V was shortened by 2 bases and J by 5 bases, with 6 bases between the two germline ends. CDR1 and CDR2 from the germline V gene are GTSNPN and SVGIG (reference sequence). CDR3 protein: CAWSLGTEAFF. DNA of the CDR3: TGTGCCTGGAGTCTCGGGACTGAAGCTTTCTTT. The complete variable domain, with remaining parts taken from reference TRBV30 and TRBJ1-1, reads SQTIHQWPATLVQPVGSPLSLECTVEGTSNPNLYWYRQAAGRGLQLLFYSVGIGQISSEVPQNLSASRPQDRQFILSSKKLLLSDSGFYLCAWSLGTEAFFGQGTRLTVV.

CDR3: CASSPKTGGGYGYTF. DNA of the CDR3: TGTGCCAGCAGTCCTAAGACAGGGGGCGGCTATGGCTACACCTTC. The J gene is TRBJ1-2, the V gene TRBV27; 10 positions match TRBD1. The CDR3 is 15 residues long. J gave up 4 bases and V 5 bases, and 7 bases lay outside the gene matches. Germline CDR1 is MNHEY and CDR2 is SMNVEV (reference sequence).